One sample yielded the 23 T cell receptor beta chains listed below, sequenced in a study of blood T cell repertoires in COVID-19. The table came from immunoSEQ multiplex PCR; TCRdb's copy has only in-frame clones and leaves some out. The repertoire holds about 120,000 clones, with roughly 75% as singletons. Sequencing input: peripheral blood. Every receptor here comes from a man in his 60s with active or convalescent COVID-19.

The rearrangement uses TRBV5-4 and TRBJ1-1; no clear D gene. The V end was cut by 2 bases, the J end by 1 base, with 6 bases between. CDR1 is SGHNT and CDR2 is YYREEE in the germline V gene (reference sequence). The CDR3 consists of 13 residues. DNA of the CDR3: TGTGCCAGCAGCTTAATAGAGAACACTGAAGCTTTCTTT. Protein sequence: CASSLIENTEAFF.

This chain links TRBV7-8 with TRBJ2-5; D is undetermined. The ends were cut back, 5 bases at V and 2 bases at J, with 3 bases in the middle. Germline assignment: CDR1 SGHVS and CDR2 FQNEAQ. The length of the CDR3 is 11 residues. The CDR3 region has the DNA TGTGCCAGCAGCCCACAAGAGACCCAGTACTTC. It is translated as CASSPQETQYF.

The chain is built from TRBV5-1 and TRBJ1-3; 10 positions match TRBD1. The CDR3 runs 16 residues. Unmatched junction bases numbered 8, after V lost 4 bases and J lost 4 bases. Germline lookup yields CDR1 SGHRS and CDR2 YFSETQ. The CDR3 loop reads CASSPSGQGLGNTIYF. In nucleotides, the CDR3 is TGCGCCAGCAGCCCCTCGGGACAGGGGTTGGGAAACACCATATATTTT.

This sequence joins TRBV2 and TRBJ1-5; D might be TRBD1 (5 bases). The germline CDR1 and CDR2 sequences are SNHLY and FYNNEI. Deletions cut 6 bases from V and 6 bases from J, with 18 bases between. The CDR3 spans 15 residues. The CDR3 sequence: CASSGTGSPTQPQHF. The CDR3 DNA follows: TGTGCCAGCAGCGGTACAGGCTCGCCTACTCAGCCCCAGCATTTT.

This chain joins TRBV7-3 and TRBJ2-7; TRBD2 agrees at 7 bases. The CDR3 has 16 amino acids. V dropped 5 bases and J dropped 2; count of bases not matched to a gene: 12. Germline loops: CDR1 SGHTA, CDR2 FQGTGA. CDR3 bases: TGTGCCAGCAGCCCTGGATCTGGCGGGAGTACCTACGAGCAGTACTTC. The encoded protein is CASSPGSGGSTYEQYF.

The genes are TRBV7-2 and TRBJ1-5; TRBD1 might be the D (6 bases). V lost 5 bases and J 6 bases, leaving 11 bases between the germline ends. The CDR3 extends over 13 amino acids. The germline CDR1 and CDR2 sequences are SGHTA and FQGNSA. The CDR3: CASSGGRGQPQHF. DNA for the CDR3: TGTGCCAGCAGCGGAGGCAGGGGTCAGCCCCAGCATTTT.

The count of this clone is one. This chain links TRBV27 with TRBJ2-7, with 10 bases matching TRBD1. The germline V gene has CDR1 MNHEY and CDR2 SMNVEV (reference sequence). The J segment lost 7 bases and the V segment lost 5 bases, leaving 14 bases of the junction unmatched. The CDR3 is made up of 16 amino acids. For the CDR3, the DNA is TGTGCCAGCAGTCCGAGACAGGGGGCGCTTTTAGGGGAGCAGTACTTC. It translates to CASSPRQGALLGEQYF.

The chain couples TRBV6-9 to TRBJ2-7, with TRBD1 matching 9 bases. CDR1 is MNHGY, CDR2 SVAAGI, per germline. This CDR3 region has 16 residues. Germline trimming cut 7 bases from V and 5 bases from J; bases unmatched to any gene: 15. CDR3 DNA: TGTGCCAGCACCCTAAGGTGGGGGACAGGGATCAACGAGCAGTACTTC. It codes for CASTLRWGTGINEQYF.

This chain links TRBV7-3 with TRBJ2-3; D is ambiguous. The CDR3 runs to 14 residues. Trimming removed 1 base at V and 0 bases at J, with 5 bases between. Per germline, CDR1 SGHTA and CDR2 FQGTGA. The CDR3 nucleotides are TGTGCCAGCAGCTTAAGCCGGAGCACAGATACGCAGTATTTT. The encoded protein is CASSLSRSTDTQYF.

This chain links TRBV7-2 with TRBJ2-7; possibly TRBD2 for D (6 bases). Germline V CDR1 and CDR2: SGHTA, FQGNSA. The CDR3 has 13 residues. Trimming removed 2 bases at V and 6 bases at J, with 11 bases between. CDR3 sequence: CASSLFPGAEQYF. CDR3 sequence (DNA): TGTGCCAGCAGCTTATTCCCGGGAGCCGAGCAGTACTTC.

This clone was picked up one time. The CDR3 bases are TGTGCCAGTAGTAGGGAGGGTAACTATGGCTACACCTTC. The encoded protein is CASSREGNYGYTF. The rearrangement links TRBV19 to TRBJ1-2; D is unclear. Germline V CDR1 and CDR2: LNHDA, SQIVND (reference sequence). CDR3 length equals 13 residues. Trimming left V 4 bases short and J 1 base short, with 7 bases between.

J is TRBJ2-2 and V is TRBV24-1; D is uncertain. Germline CDR1 is KGHDR and CDR2 is SFDVKD. V shed 0 bases and J shed 8 bases, with 9 bases lying between them. This CDR3 comprises 14 residues. The CDR3 bases are TGTGCCACCAGTGATTTGCGAGTGGTAGGGGAGCTGTTTTTT. It is translated as CATSDLRVVGELFF.

CDR3 in DNA: TGTGCCAGCAGCGTACTGCTAGCGGGAGTAGGTGAGCAGTTCTTC. Amino acids: CASSVLLAGVGEQFF. The genes are TRBV11-2 and TRBJ2-1, with 10 bases that match TRBD2. The CDR3 totals 15 residues. Germline assignment: CDR1 SGHAT and CDR2 FQNNGV. V was pared by 5 bases and J by 9 bases, with 10 bases of the junction left unmatched.

In its sample, this clone was seen once. This chain links TRBV20-1 with TRBJ2-1; D might be TRBD2 (5 bases). In germline, CDR1 is DFQATT, CDR2 SNEGSKA (reference sequence). The CDR3 extends over 15 amino acids. Deletions cut 5 bases from V and 10 bases from J, with 24 bases between. CDR3 sequence reads: CSAGVWGEFNPEQFF. Here the CDR3 DNA reads TGCAGTGCTGGTGTGTGGGGAGAATTTAACCCCGAGCAGTTCTTC.

The chain has TRBV19 and TRBJ1-5; D unresolved. The germline V gene has CDR1 LNHDA and CDR2 SQIVND (reference sequence). The CDR3 consists of 16 residues. Trimming removed 0 bases from V and 1 base from J, with 10 bases in between. Written as DNA, the CDR3 is TGTGCCAGTAGTATAGATGGCACGGGAAGCAATCAGCCCCAGCATTTT. It is translated as CASSIDGTGSNQPQHF.

This rearrangement joins TRBV27 to TRBJ1-1; 9 bases line up with TRBD1. There are 13 residues in the CDR3. Germline V gives CDR1 MNHEY, CDR2 SMNVEV (reference sequence). The trim removed 6 bases at V and 4 bases at J, leaving 3 bases unmatched. The CDR3 reads CASRRQGGTEAFF. CDR3 nucleotide sequence: TGTGCCAGCAGACGACAGGGGGGCACTGAAGCTTTCTTT.

The V call is TRBV9, the J call TRBJ2-2, with 13 bases matching TRBD2. Germline assignment: CDR1 SGDLS and CDR2 YYNGEE. J was trimmed by 4 bases and V by 4 bases; bases with no gene match: 7. The CDR3 is 17 amino acids. This CDR3 is CASSPGLAGDTTGELFF. CDR3 DNA sequence: TGTGCCAGCAGCCCTGGACTAGCGGGAGATACCACCGGGGAGCTGTTTTTT.

V is TRBV7-2 and J is TRBJ2-7; 7 bases fit TRBD1. This CDR3 is 15 amino acids long. Germline V gives CDR1 SGHTA, CDR2 FQGNSA. The V segment lost 5 bases and the J segment 4 bases; nucleotides outside the gene matches: 11. The CDR3 DNA reads as TGTGCCAGCAGCCCACCGGGACAGAGATCATACGAGCAGTACTTC. Amino acids: CASSPPGQRSYEQYF.

The chain has TRBV28 and TRBJ1-4; no definite D call. Germline loops: CDR1 MDHEN, CDR2 SYDVKM. The CDR3 is 15 amino acids. The V end lost 2 bases, the J end lost 8 bases, and 15 bases lay between the germline ends. CDR3 sequence: CASSLMAGQNEKLFF. The CDR3 region has the DNA TGTGCCAGCAGTTTAATGGCAGGCCAGAACGAAAAACTGTTTTTT. The entire variable domain, with the rest obtained from reference TRBV28 and TRBJ1-4, is as follows: DVKVTQSSRYLVKRTGEKVFLECVQDMDHENMFWYRQDPGLGLRLIYFSYDVKMKEKGDIPEGYSVSREKKERFSLILESASTNQTSMYLCASSLMAGQNEKLFFGSGTQLSVL.

V usage is TRBV18 and J usage is TRBJ2-7; 9 bases are shared with TRBD1. Germline CDR1 reads KGHSH; CDR2 reads LQKENI. Trimming at V came to 3 bases and at J to 4 bases, leaving 4 bases not matched to a gene. The CDR3 consists of 14 residues. CDR3 in amino acids: CASSPGQGFYEQYF. CDR3 nucleotides: TGTGCCAGCTCACCGGGACAGGGATTTTACGAGCAGTACTTC.

The chain employs TRBV11-2 and TRBJ2-2; 7 positions match TRBD2. Germline lookup yields CDR1 SGHAT and CDR2 FQNNGV. V lost 2 bases, J lost 10 bases, and 4 bases stayed unmatched. The CDR3 sequence is 13 residues long. The CDR3 DNA sequence: TGTGCCAGCAGCTTACGGCTAGCGGCGGAGCTGTTTTTT. As protein: CASSLRLAAELFF.

V gene TRBV19 combines with J gene TRBJ2-6; the match to TRBD1 covers 8 bases. This CDR3 is built from 16 residues. The V segment lost 10 bases and the J segment 3 bases; nucleotides outside the gene matches: 11. Germline V CDR1 and CDR2: LNHDA, SQIVND (reference sequence). In DNA, the CDR3 is TGTGCCACAAAAGACCAGGGGGCGCGTGGGGCCAACGTCCTGACTTTC. Encoded protein: CATKDQGARGANVLTF.

V is TRBV5-1 and J is TRBJ2-5; TRBD2 matches at 10 bases. The CDR3 loop spans 15 amino acids. Germline V gives CDR1 SGHRS, CDR2 YFSETQ. Unmatched junction bases numbered 4, after V lost 3 bases and J lost 2 bases. CDR3: CASSSSGRDQETQYF. The CDR3 nucleotides are TGCGCCAGCAGCTCGAGCGGGAGGGATCAAGAGACCCAGTACTTC.